Reported below is one T cell receptor (beta chain). TCRbeta library construction was performed incorporating unique molecular identifiers. TCRdb called the PCR reads again in MiXCR, with one record for every CDR3 protein. The table has 800,000 to 1,000,000 distinct CDR3 sequences, about 29% seen once. The CDR3 extends over 16 amino acids. The germline V gene has CDR1 LNHNV and CDR2 YYDKDF (reference sequence). V was pared by 1 base and J by 3 bases, with 14 bases between. This record comes from a study of T-cell reconstitution after alpha-beta-depleted transplantation in children. The sequence was obtained from a boy in the first two years of life who had a stem cell transplant for SCID, so the T cells may come from the graft donor. Material: PBMCs, mostly from graft donor cells, obtained 360 days after TCRalphabeta/CD19-depleted stem cell transplant. The V and J genes are TRBV15 and TRBJ2-3; perhaps TRBD1 as D (5 bases). Written as DNA, the CDR3 is TGTGCCACCAGCAGAGTTACCGGACACCATACAGATACGCAGTATTTT. Encoded protein: CATSRVTGHHTDTQYF.